These 14 T cell receptor beta chains share one sample of origin, sequenced in a study of radiotherapy plus CTLA-4 blockade in lung cancer. Assay used: immunoSEQ multiplex PCR; TCRdb lists only in-frame clones, some missing. The sample comprises 70,000 to 90,000 clones, roughly 79% of which are singletons, and 20% to 25% rests with the top ten. The sequencing used peripheral blood, collected from a patient treated with radiotherapy plus ipilimumab. These receptors came from a human donor with non-small cell lung cancer whose response to radiotherapy plus ipilimumab could not be evaluated. Some clones in this sample may be carry-over from other donors' samples.

The chain recombines TRBV4-1 with TRBJ2-3; the D is unclear. V was pared by 2 bases and J by 2 bases, with 5 bases between. The CDR3 totals 13 residues. Germline V gene sequence: CDR1 MGHRA, CDR2 YSYEKL. CDR3 nucleotides: TGCGCCAGCAGCCAACACAACACAGATACGCAGTATTTT. It translates to CASSQHNTDTQYF.

This chain connects TRBV19 to TRBJ1-2; TRBD1 might be the D (5 bases). Looked up from germline, CDR1 is LNHDA and CDR2 is SQIVND (reference sequence). CDR3 size: 14 residues. The V end lost 3 bases, the J end lost 5 bases, and 13 bases lay between the germline ends. This CDR3 is CASSIMTASYGYTF. In DNA, the CDR3 is TGTGCCAGTAGTATTATGACAGCCTCGTATGGCTACACCTTC.

This clone came up a few times. This sequence joins TRBV5-5 and TRBJ1-2, with D possibly TRBD1 on 5 matching bases. The germline V gene encodes CDR1 SGHKS and CDR2 YYEKEE (reference sequence). The CDR3 runs to 15 residues. V lost 0 bases and J lost 3, with 12 bases in between. The CDR3 DNA reads as TGTGCCAGCAGCTTGGGTCCGGGACTCGACTATGGCTACACCTTC. It codes for CASSLGPGLDYGYTF. The variable domain in full, with the rest retrieved from reference TRBV5-5 and TRBJ1-2, is DAGVTQSPTHLIKTRGQQVTLRCSPISGHKSVSWYQQVLGQGPQFIFQYYEKEERGRGNFPDRFSARQFPNYSSELNVNALLLGDSALYLCASSLGPGLDYGYTFGSGTRLTVV.

The rearrangement uses TRBV6-5 and TRBJ1-5; 10 bases agree with TRBD1. The CDR3 is 15 residues long. Germline V gives CDR1 MNHEY, CDR2 SVGAGI. Trimming cost V 5 bases and J 4 bases; bases outside gene matches: 5. CDR3: CASSRQGARNQPQHF. In nucleotides, the CDR3 is TGTGCCAGCAGTCGACAGGGGGCGAGGAATCAGCCCCAGCATTTT.

This chain connects TRBV5-4 to TRBJ2-3, with D perhaps matching TRBD2 (5 bases). V was trimmed by 0 bases and J by 1 base, leaving 9 bases between them. Germline V gene data show CDR1 as SGHNT and CDR2 as YYREEE (reference sequence). CDR3 length: 15 residues. The CDR3: CASSLGGGRTDTQYF. DNA of the CDR3: TGTGCCAGCAGCTTGGGTGGCGGGCGCACAGATACGCAGTATTTT.

The chain couples TRBV4-1 to TRBJ1-2; D possibly corresponds to TRBD1 (5 bases). Germline CDR1 is MGHRA and CDR2 is YSYEKL. Trimming removed 3 bases at V and 3 bases at J, with 11 bases between. This CDR3 is built from 14 residues. Written as DNA, the CDR3 is TGCGCCAGCAGCCAGGCCGACAGTGACTATGGCTACACCTTC. It encodes CASSQADSDYGYTF.

The V call is TRBV2, the J call TRBJ1-4, with a weak D call TRBD1 (5 bases). V was pared by 1 base and J by 8 bases, with 17 bases between. CDR1 SNHLY and CDR2 FYNNEI come from the germline V gene. The CDR3 consists of 16 residues. CDR3 nucleotide sequence: TGTGCCAGCAGTGAAGGGGGCGGGGCTTCAGGAGAAAAACTGTTTTTT. Its protein is CASSEGGGASGEKLFF.

This clone occurred once. The CDR3 region is CASSGGTSGGEQYF. As DNA, the CDR3 is TGTGCCAGCAGTGGGGGGACTAGCGGGGGGGAGCAGTACTTC. The chain is built from TRBV6-1 and TRBJ2-7; 15 bases align to TRBD2. The junction had 2 bases not matched to a gene; V was cut back by 4 bases and J by 7 bases. The V gene's germline CDR1 is MNHNS and CDR2 SASEGT. The CDR3 sequence is 14 residues long.

This CDR3 reads CASRPNDSYEQYF. The CDR3 region has the DNA TGTGCCAGCAGGCCCAACGACAGCTACGAGCAGTACTTC. V gene TRBV28 combines with J gene TRBJ2-7; possibly TRBD1 for D (5 bases). Trimming shortened V by 6 bases and J by 3 bases, and 12 bases separated the two germline ends. This CDR3 is 13 amino acids long. The germline gives CDR1 MDHEN, CDR2 SYDVKM.

The CDR3 DNA is TGTGCCAGCACGATAGACGGGGGAAATTCACCCCTCCACTTT. It specifies CASTIDGGNSPLHF. The chain combines TRBV6-5 with TRBJ1-6; D might be TRBD1 (5 bases). This CDR3 is 14 amino acids long. CDR1 MNHEY and CDR2 SVGAGI come from the germline V gene. V was cut by 7 bases and J by 7 bases, with 14 bases left in between.

This chain joins TRBV4-1 and TRBJ2-2; D not resolved. Germline V gives CDR1 MGHRA, CDR2 YSYEKL. The CDR3 sequence is 14 residues long. V dropped 7 bases and J dropped 3 bases, with 12 bases sitting between them. The CDR3 reads CASNIRVDTGELFF. In nucleotides, the CDR3 is TGCGCCAGCAACATCCGGGTGGACACCGGGGAGCTGTTTTTT.

The chain carries TRBV5-4 and TRBJ2-5; the D is unclear. The J call may not be correct, given that the DNA end is closer to TRBJ2-7. The CDR3 has 14 amino acids. Germline CDR1 is SGHNT and CDR2 is YYREEE (reference sequence). The CDR3 protein is CASSLGGSSYEQYF. The CDR3 nucleotides are TGTGCCAGCAGCTTGGGAGGCAGTTCCTACGAGCAGTACTTC.

J is TRBJ1-1 and V is TRBV4-3; 8 bases agree with TRBD1. J lost 4 bases, V lost 2 bases, and 3 bases had no gene match. CDR3 length: 14 amino acids. Germline values: CDR1 LGHNA, CDR2 YSLEER. The CDR3: CASSQWTGSTEAFF. In DNA form, the CDR3 reads TGCGCCAGCAGCCAATGGACAGGGTCCACTGAAGCTTTCTTT.

V usage is TRBV5-1 and J usage is TRBJ2-1, with 8 bases that match TRBD2. Trimming at V came to 5 bases and at J to 6 bases, leaving 4 bases not matched to a gene. In germline, CDR1 is SGHRS, CDR2 YFSETQ. This CDR3 is 13 amino acids long. CDR3 region: CASSAGGSNEQFF. CDR3 coding DNA: TGCGCCAGCAGTGCGGGGGGCTCCAATGAGCAGTTCTTC.